This entry concerns a single T cell receptor beta chain. Antigen unknown. The source of the sample is a study of shared clonotypes between healthy human individuals. General study results and limits: On the whole, naive subsets had larger estimated richness than memory subsets had. In contrast to clonotypes shared by all four donors, non-shared clonotypes had lower generation probabilities. Among donors, the sharing of clonotypes was expected to be influenced by sequencing depth.

Germline loops: CDR1 SGHTA, CDR2 FQGTGA. Trimming stripped 6 bases from V and 1 base from J, with 10 bases between. This CDR3 comprises 15 residues. Every subset had its genomic DNA shared out evenly among several immunoSEQ plates. Profiling relied on immunoSEQ multiplex PCR, and the TCRdb table lists in-frame clones only, not all of them. Counted here are a few million clones, more than 80% occurring once; the ten biggest clones make up under 0.45%. The chain has TRBV7-3 and TRBJ2-6; TRBD1 is a possible D gene (5 bases). The sample comprised naive CD4+ T cells from PBMCs. The subset is: CD45RA+ positively selected. The sequence derives from a young man in good health. Some clones in this sample may be carry-over from other donors' samples. The CDR3 reads CASRDTGSGANVLTF. CDR3 nucleotide sequence: TGTGCCAGCAGGGATACAGGATCTGGGGCCAACGTCCTGACTTTC.